This is a list of T cell receptor beta chains from one sample in a study of blood T cell repertoires in COVID-19. Only in-frame clones appear in the TCRdb table, and some are missing; sequencing was by immunoSEQ multiplex PCR. Of approximately 260,000 clones in the sample, around 90% were seen once. The source material was peripheral blood. The origin of the receptors is a middle-aged woman with acute or convalescent COVID-19. Both conserved end residues are part of each CDR3. Each record gives: V gene, clone size, D gene, J gene, CDR3 DNA, CDR3 protein. D genes are given only for firm matches. Not all rows give a size; the values are once, few, many and, for expanded clones, a class.

TRBV19	once	TRBD1	TRBJ1-3	TGTGCCAGTACCGACCCTAGGGGGCTAACTGGAAACACCATATATTTT	CASTDPRGLTGNTIYF
TRBV24-1	-	-	TRBJ2-1	TGTGCCACCAGTGATTACCGGGAGACGAGTCGGCAGTTCTTC	CATSDYRETSRQFF
TRBV5-6	medium-sized	-	TRBJ1-6	TGTGCCAGCAGCTTGGCAGGGTCATATTCACCCCTCCACTTT	CASSLAGSYSPLHF
TRBV18	-	-	TRBJ1-2	TGTGCCAGCTCACCAAACAGGGACCGGGACTATGGCTACACCTTC	CASSPNRDRDYGYTF
TRBV27	-	TRBD1	TRBJ1-1	TGTGCCAGCAGTGTTACAGGGGGGCCGAACACTGAAGCTTTCTTT	CASSVTGGPNTEAFF
TRBV3-1/TRBV3-2	-	TRBD2	TRBJ2-3	TGTGCCAGCAGCCAAGATACCCTAGCGGGGGAGTCTACGCAGTATTTT	CASSQDTLAGESTQYF
TRBV5-6	-	-	TRBJ1-4	TGTGCCAGCGAACCCACAGGGACGACTAATGAAAAACTGTTTTTT	CASEPTGTTNEKLFF
TRBV10-1	-	TRBD2	TRBJ2-1	TGCGCCAGCAGTTATGGACTAGCGGGGGGTGATGAGCAGTTCTTC	CASSYGLAGGDEQFF
TRBV5-1	-	-	TRBJ1-5	TGCGCCAGCAGCGCGATGGGGGGGGACAATCAGCCCCAGCATTTT	CASSAMGGDNQPQHF
TRBV28	-	TRBD1	TRBJ1-2	TGTGCCAGCAGTTCGGGACAGGCGAACTATGGCTACACCTTC	CASSSGQANYGYTF
TRBV27	-	-	TRBJ1-2	TGTGCCAGCAGTTTAAACAGGAACTATGGCTACACCTTC	CASSLNRNYGYTF
TRBV19	-	TRBD1	TRBJ1-2	TGTGCCAGTAGTCCGACAGGGGGAGGGAACTATGGCTACACCTTC	CASSPTGGGNYGYTF
TRBV11-2	-	-	TRBJ1-2	TGTGCCAGCAGCTTCAGCAGGGATAACTATGGCTACACCTTC	CASSFSRDNYGYTF
TRBV28	-	-	TRBJ1-5	TGTGCCAGCAGTTTCATTGGGACAAGGGATCAGCCCCAGCATTTT	CASSFIGTRDQPQHF
TRBV9	-	-	TRBJ2-2	TGTGCCAGCAGCGTAGGACGGGGAGGGAACACCGGGGAGCTGTTTTTT	CASSVGRGGNTGELFF
TRBV11-2	-	-	TRBJ2-5	TGTGCCAGCAGCCCGACAGTGGAGACCCAGTACTTC	CASSPTVETQYF
TRBV24-1	-	TRBD2	TRBJ2-1	TGTGCCACCGTTGGAACTAGCGGGGGGATGGTTGAGCAGTTCTTC	CATVGTSGGMVEQFF
TRBV11-3	-	TRBD1	TRBJ2-2	TGTGCCAGCAGGCCCGGGACAGGGGACACCGGGGAGCTGTTTTTT	CASRPGTGDTGELFF
TRBV5-8	-	TRBD1	TRBJ1-2	TGTGCCAGCAGGCAGAACAGGGGGGGCGGCTACACCTTC	CASRQNRGGGYTF
TRBV19	-	-	TRBJ1-5	TGTGCCAGTAGGGGACCCAGTGGGGGGCAGCCCCAGCATTTT	CASRGPSGGQPQHF
TRBV11-2	-	-	TRBJ2-4	TGTGCCAGCAGCCAGGACTTAGCCAAAAACATTCAGTACTTC	CASSQDLAKNIQYF
TRBV19	once	-	TRBJ1-2	TGTGCCAGTAGGGCAGGGCCCTCACTTGGAGGCTACACCTTC	CASRAGPSLGGYTF
TRBV6-5	once	TRBD2	TRBJ2-3	TGTGCCAGCAGTTACTCAGCGGGGGGCACAGATACGCAGTATTTT	CASSYSAGGTDTQYF
TRBV10-3	-	TRBD2	TRBJ2-1	TGTGCCATCAGTGAGTCTAGCGGGGGGCCCCGTGGTGAGCAGTTCTTC	CAISESSGGPRGEQFF
TRBV30	-	TRBD1	TRBJ2-2	TGTGCCTGGACGTGGGGGGACAGGAGGGTGTTTTTT	CAWTWGDRRVFF
TRBV9	-	-	TRBJ1-4	TGTGCCAGCAGCGTAGGAGGTTCTGAAAAACTGTTTTTT	CASSVGGSEKLFF
TRBV10-3	-	-	TRBJ2-5	TGTGCCATCAGCGGAACTAGAGGACAGACCCAGTACTTC	CAISGTRGQTQYF
TRBV9	once	TRBD1	TRBJ1-4	TGTGCCAGCAGCCCCTCAGGGGGCGCAACTAATGAAAAACTGTTTTTT	CASSPSGGATNEKLFF
TRBV18	-	-	TRBJ1-2	TGTGCCAGCTCACCACGACCAGGGAATAGGGGGAGTAACTATGGCTACACCTTC	CASSPRPGNRGSNYGYTF
TRBV6-4	-	TRBD1	TRBJ1-2	TGTGCCAGCAGTGACCCAGGGACAGGGCTGGATGGCTACACCTTC	CASSDPGTGLDGYTF
TRBV11-2	-	-	TRBJ2-3	TGTGCCAGCAGCTTAGGGGGACATCGCACAGATACGCAGTATTTT	CASSLGGHRTDTQYF
TRBV5-1	-	TRBD1	TRBJ1-1	TGCGCCAGCAGCTTGGTAGGGGGACAGCTGAACACTGAAGCTTTCTTT	CASSLVGGQLNTEAFF
TRBV2	-	-	TRBJ1-5	TGTGCCAGCAGTAATGCCGGGGAGGGCAATCAGCCCCAGCATTTT	CASSNAGEGNQPQHF
TRBV9	-	-	TRBJ1-1	TGTGCCAGCAGCCCGGACTCGACCAAAGCTTTCTTT	CASSPDSTKAFF
TRBV18	-	-	TRBJ2-2	TGTGCCAGCTCACCTAAACTCATCCCGGACACCGGGGAGCTGTTTTTT	CASSPKLIPDTGELFF
TRBV11-2	-	TRBD1	TRBJ1-1	TGTGCCAGCAGCTTAGTAAGGGGGCTAGACACTGAAGCTTTCTTT	CASSLVRGLDTEAFF
TRBV6-5	-	TRBD1	TRBJ1-3	TGTGCCAGCAGCGGGACAGGGAGCTCTGGAAACACCATATATTTT	CASSGTGSSGNTIYF
TRBV6-4	-	TRBD1	TRBJ2-1	TGTGCCAGCAGCAAAGACAGGGGACGGGGTTGGTATGAGCAGTTCTTC	CASSKDRGRGWYEQFF
TRBV4-1	-	-	TRBJ2-1	TGCGCCAGCAGCCGATTAGACATGATTCCCAGCTCCTACAATGAGCAGTTCTTC	CASSRLDMIPSSYNEQFF
TRBV13	-	-	TRBJ1-5	TGTGCCAGCAGTACCGAGGATCAGCCCCAGCATTTT	CASSTEDQPQHF
TRBV2	-	-	TRBJ2-6	TGTGCGCAACACGGGGGTGCGGGGACCAACGTCCTGACTTTC	CAQHGGAGTNVLTF
TRBV5-4	few	TRBD1	TRBJ1-2	TGTGCCAGCAGCAACCCGGGACAGGGGAACTATGGCTACACCTTC	CASSNPGQGNYGYTF
TRBV24-1	-	-	TRBJ2-5	TGTGCCACCAGTGATTCGGGACATCTAGAGGAGACCCAGTACTTC	CATSDSGHLEETQYF
TRBV6-1	-	-	TRBJ1-2	TGTGCCAGCAGTGAACAGGTCCTCGGCTATGGCTACACCTTC	CASSEQVLGYGYTF
TRBV5-4	-	TRBD2	TRBJ2-2	TGTGCCAGCAGCCAGTCGGGGGGTACCGGGGAGCTGTTTTTT	CASSQSGGTGELFF